This T cell receptor beta chain is drawn from a study of blood T cells in healthy people across ages. The V gene lost 3 bases and the J gene lost 4 bases, with 13 bases spanning the gap. There are 14 residues in the CDR3. In germline, CDR1 is SGHKS, CDR2 YYEKEE (reference sequence). This clonotype was recorded a few times. Using a J-beta primer mix together with a sample-barcoded 5' primer, a second PCR was run for roughly 7 to 11 cycles. TCRdb reanalysed the 5' RACE reads using MiXCR and keeps one entry per CDR3 protein. The sample contains around 1,500,000 distinct CDR3 sequences, about 28% of which appear only once.

What was sequenced was blood. The receptor's source is a woman in her twenties or thirties in good health. The chain has TRBV5-5 and TRBJ1-1, with a possible D match to TRBD1 (6 bases). CDR3 region: CASSSGGGPTEAFF. The DNA for the CDR3 is TGTGCCAGCAGCTCCGGGGGGGGGCCCACTGAAGCTTTCTTT.